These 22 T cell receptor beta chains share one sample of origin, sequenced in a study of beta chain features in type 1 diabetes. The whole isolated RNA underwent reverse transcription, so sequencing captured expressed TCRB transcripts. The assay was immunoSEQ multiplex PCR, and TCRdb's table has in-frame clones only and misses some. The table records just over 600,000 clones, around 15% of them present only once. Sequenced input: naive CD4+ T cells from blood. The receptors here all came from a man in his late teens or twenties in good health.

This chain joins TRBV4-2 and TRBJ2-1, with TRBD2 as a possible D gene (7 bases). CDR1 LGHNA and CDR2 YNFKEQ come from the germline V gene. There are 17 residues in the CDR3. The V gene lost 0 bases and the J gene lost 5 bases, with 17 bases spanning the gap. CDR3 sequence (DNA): TGTGCCAGCAGCCAAGAGGGGGGGGCTAGCTACCACAATGAGCAGTTCTTC. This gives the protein CASSQEGGASYHNEQFF.

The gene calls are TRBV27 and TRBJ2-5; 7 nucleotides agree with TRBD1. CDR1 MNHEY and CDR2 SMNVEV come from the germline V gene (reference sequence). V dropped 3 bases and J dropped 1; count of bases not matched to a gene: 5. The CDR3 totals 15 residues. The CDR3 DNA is TGTGCCAGCAGTTTCCGCGACAGGGTCCAAGAGACCCAGTACTTC. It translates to CASSFRDRVQETQYF.

The CDR3 here is CATSRDITGELFF. The CDR3 DNA reads TGTGCCACCAGCAGAGACATAACCGGGGAGCTGTTTTTT. The V gene is TRBV15, the J gene TRBJ2-2; D is unresolved. This CDR3 comprises 13 residues. Per the germline V gene, CDR1 is LNHNV and CDR2 is YYDKDF (reference sequence). Trimming cost V 0 bases and J 5 bases, with 4 bases left between them.

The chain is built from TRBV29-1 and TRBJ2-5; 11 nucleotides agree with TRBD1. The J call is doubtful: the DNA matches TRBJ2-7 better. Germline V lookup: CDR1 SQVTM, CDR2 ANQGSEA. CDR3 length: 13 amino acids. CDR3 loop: CSVRTGGLYEQYF. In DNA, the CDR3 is TGCAGCGTCCGGACAGGGGGCTTGTACGAGCAGTACTTC.

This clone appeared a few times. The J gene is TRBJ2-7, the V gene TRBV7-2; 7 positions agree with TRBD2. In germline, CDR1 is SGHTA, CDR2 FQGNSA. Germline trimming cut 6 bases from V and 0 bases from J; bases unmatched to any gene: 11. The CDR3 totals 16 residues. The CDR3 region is CASRSLGLAASYEQYF. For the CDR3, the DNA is TGTGCCAGCAGATCTCTGGGCCTAGCGGCCTCCTACGAGCAGTACTTC.

DNA of the CDR3: TGTGCCAGCAGTCCCCCAAGCGGGAGAGCAGATACGCAGTATTTT. Translated: CASSPPSGRADTQYF. This rearrangement joins TRBV27 to TRBJ2-3; 8 bases agree with TRBD2. The junction had 8 bases not matched to a gene; V was cut back by 5 bases and J by 4 bases. The CDR3 is 15 residues long. Germline CDR1 and CDR2: MNHEY and SMNVEV (reference sequence).

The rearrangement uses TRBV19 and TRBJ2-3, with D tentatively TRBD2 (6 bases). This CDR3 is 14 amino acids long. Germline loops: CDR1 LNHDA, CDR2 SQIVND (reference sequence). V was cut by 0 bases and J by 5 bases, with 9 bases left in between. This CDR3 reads CASSIDGSGDTQYF. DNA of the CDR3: TGTGCCAGTAGTATAGACGGTAGCGGAGATACGCAGTATTTT.

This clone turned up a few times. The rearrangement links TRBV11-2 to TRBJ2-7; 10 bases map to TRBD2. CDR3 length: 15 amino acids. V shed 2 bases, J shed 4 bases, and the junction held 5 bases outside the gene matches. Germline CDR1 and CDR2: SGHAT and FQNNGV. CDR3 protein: CASSLPSGSMYEQYF. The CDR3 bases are TGTGCCAGCAGCTTACCTAGCGGGAGTATGTACGAGCAGTACTTC. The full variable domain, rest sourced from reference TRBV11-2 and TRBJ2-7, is EAGVAQSPRYKIIEKRQSVAFWCNPISGHATLYWYQQILGQGPKLLIQFQNNGVVDDSQLPKDRFSAERLKGVDSTLKIQPAKLEDSAVYLCASSLPSGSMYEQYFGPGTRLTVT.

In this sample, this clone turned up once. DNA of the CDR3: TGTGTTTCTCGAGGGACAGGGCGCAATGAGCAGTTCTTC. As protein: CVSRGTGRNEQFF. The chain couples TRBV6-5 to TRBJ2-1, with 9 bases that match TRBD1. CDR1 MNHEY and CDR2 SVGAGI come from the germline V gene. The CDR3 runs to 13 residues.

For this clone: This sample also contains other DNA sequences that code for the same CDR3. CDR3 loop: CASSVVGDTEAFF. The CDR3 region has the DNA TGTGCCAGCAGCGTAGTTGGGGACACTGAAGCTTTCTTT. The chain links TRBV9 to TRBJ1-1; D is unresolved. This CDR3 has 13 amino acids. The V gene lost 0 bases and the J gene lost 3 bases, with 6 bases spanning the gap. CDR1 is SGDLS, CDR2 YYNGEE, per germline.

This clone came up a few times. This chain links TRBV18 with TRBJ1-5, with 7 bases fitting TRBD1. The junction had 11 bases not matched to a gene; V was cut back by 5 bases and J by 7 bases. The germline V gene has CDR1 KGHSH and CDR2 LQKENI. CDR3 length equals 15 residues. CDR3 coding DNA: TGTGCCAGCTCATTAGCGACAGGGAATGGACAGCCCCAGCATTTT. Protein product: CASSLATGNGQPQHF.

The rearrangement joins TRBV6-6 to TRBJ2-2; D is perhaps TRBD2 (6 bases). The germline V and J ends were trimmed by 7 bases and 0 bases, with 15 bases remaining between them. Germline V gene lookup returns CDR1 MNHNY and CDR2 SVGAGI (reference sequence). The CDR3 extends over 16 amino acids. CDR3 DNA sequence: TGTGCCAGCACCAAACGCGGGGTACCGAACACCGGGGAGCTGTTTTTT. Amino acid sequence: CASTKRGVPNTGELFF.

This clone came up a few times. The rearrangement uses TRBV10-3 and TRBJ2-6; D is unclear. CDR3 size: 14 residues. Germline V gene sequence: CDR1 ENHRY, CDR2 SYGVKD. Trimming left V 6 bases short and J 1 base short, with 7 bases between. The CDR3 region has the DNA TGTGCCATCAGGTTCGGTTCTGGGGCCAACGTCCTGACTTTC. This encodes CAIRFGSGANVLTF.

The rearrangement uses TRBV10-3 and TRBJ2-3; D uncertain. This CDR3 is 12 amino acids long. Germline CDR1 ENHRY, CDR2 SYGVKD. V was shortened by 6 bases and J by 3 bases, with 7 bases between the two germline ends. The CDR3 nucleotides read TGTGCCATCAGGAACAGTACAGATACGCAGTATTTT. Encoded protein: CAIRNSTDTQYF.

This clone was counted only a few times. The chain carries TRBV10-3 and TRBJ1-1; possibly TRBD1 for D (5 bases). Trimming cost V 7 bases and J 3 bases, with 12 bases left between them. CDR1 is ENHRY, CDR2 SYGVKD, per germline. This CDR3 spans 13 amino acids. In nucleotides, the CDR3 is TGTGCCATCAAGGCGCGGGGGGACACTGAAGCTTTCTTT. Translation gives CAIKARGDTEAFF.

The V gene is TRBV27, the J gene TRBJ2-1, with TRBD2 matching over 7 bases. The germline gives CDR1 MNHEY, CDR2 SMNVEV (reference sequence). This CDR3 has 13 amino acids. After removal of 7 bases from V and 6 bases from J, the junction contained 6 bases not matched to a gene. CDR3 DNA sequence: TGTGCCAGCACCTGGGGCGGGGGCAATGAGCAGTTCTTC. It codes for CASTWGGGNEQFF.

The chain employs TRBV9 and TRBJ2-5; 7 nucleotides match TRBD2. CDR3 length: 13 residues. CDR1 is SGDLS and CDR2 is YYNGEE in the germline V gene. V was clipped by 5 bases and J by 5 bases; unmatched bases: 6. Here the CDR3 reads CASRSSGNETQYF. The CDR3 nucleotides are TGTGCCAGCAGGTCAAGCGGGAATGAGACCCAGTACTTC.

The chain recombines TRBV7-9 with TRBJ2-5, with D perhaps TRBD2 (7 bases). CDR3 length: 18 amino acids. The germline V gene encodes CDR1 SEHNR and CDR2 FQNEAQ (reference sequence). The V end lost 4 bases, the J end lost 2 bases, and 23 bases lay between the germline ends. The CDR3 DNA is TGTGCCAGCAGCTCCCGACTAGCAGGGGCCCTGAATCAAGAGACCCAGTACTTC. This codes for CASSSRLAGALNQETQYF. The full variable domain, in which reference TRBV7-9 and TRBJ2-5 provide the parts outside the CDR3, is DTGVSQNPRHKITKRGQNVTFRCDPISEHNRLYWYRQTLGQGPEFLTYFQNEAQLEKSRLLSDRFSAERPKGSFSTLEIQRTEQGDSAMYLCASSSRLAGALNQETQYFGPGTRLLVL.

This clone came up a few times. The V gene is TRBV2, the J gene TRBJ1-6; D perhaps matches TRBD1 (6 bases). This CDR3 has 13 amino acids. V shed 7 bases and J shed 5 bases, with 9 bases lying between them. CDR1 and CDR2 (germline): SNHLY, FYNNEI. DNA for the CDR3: TGTGCCAGCACGGGACAAAATAATTCACCCCTCCACTTT. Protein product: CASTGQNNSPLHF.

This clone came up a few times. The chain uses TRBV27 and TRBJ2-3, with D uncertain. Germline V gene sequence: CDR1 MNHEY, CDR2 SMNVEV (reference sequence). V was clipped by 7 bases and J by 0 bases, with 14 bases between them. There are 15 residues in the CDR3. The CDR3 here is CASTKDRLSTDTQYF. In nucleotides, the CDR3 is TGTGCCAGCACGAAGGACCGGCTCAGCACAGATACGCAGTATTTT.

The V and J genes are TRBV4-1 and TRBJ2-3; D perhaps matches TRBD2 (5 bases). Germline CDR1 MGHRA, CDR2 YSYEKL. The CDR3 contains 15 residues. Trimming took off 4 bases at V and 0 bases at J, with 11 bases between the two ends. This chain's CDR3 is CASSRAAASTDTQYF. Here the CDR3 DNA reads TGCGCCAGCAGCCGAGCAGCGGCTAGCACAGATACGCAGTATTTT.

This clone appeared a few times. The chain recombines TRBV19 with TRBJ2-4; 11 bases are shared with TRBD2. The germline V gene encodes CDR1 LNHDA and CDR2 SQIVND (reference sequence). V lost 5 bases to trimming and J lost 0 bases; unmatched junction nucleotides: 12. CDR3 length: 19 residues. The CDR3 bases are TGTGCCAGTAGTGACTCTAGCGGGGGGCCTCAGGGAGCCAAAAACATTCAGTACTTC. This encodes CASSDSSGGPQGAKNIQYF.